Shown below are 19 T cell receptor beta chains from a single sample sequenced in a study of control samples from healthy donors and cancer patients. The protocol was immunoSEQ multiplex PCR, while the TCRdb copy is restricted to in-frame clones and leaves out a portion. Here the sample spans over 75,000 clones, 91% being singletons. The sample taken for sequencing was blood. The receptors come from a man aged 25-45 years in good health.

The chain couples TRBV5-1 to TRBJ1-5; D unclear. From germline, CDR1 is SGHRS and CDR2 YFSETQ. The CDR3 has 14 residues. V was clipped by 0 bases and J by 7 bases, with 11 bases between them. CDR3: CASSLAGGYQPQHF. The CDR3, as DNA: TGCGCCAGCAGCTTGGCGGGCGGATACCAGCCCCAGCATTTT.

The CDR3 loop is CASSLSEGNEQFF. The CDR3 DNA sequence: TGTGCCAGCAGTTTATCGGAGGGCAATGAGCAGTTCTTC. This chain links TRBV12-3 or TRBV12-4 with TRBJ2-1; tentative D call: TRBD2 (6 bases). The CDR3 has 13 amino acids. Deletions cut 2 bases from V and 6 bases from J, with 8 bases between.

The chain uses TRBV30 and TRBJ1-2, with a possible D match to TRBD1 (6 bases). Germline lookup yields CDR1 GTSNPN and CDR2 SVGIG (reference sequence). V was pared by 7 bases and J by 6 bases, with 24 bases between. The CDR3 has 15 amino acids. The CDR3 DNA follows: TGTGCCTCCCGGGACATTAGCTATGGTGGGGATGGCTACACCTTC. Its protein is CASRDISYGGDGYTF.

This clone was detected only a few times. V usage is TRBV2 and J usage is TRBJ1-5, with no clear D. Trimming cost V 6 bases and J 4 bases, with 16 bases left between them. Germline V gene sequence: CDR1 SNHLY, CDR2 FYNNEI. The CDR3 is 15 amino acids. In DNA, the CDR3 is TGTGCCAGCAGCGAGTTTGGCAAGGTGAATCAGCCCCAGCATTTT. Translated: CASSEFGKVNQPQHF.

The CDR3 region has the DNA TGTGCCAGCTCAGCCATGAACACTGAAGCTTTCTTT. It encodes CASSAMNTEAFF. The rearrangement links TRBV18 to TRBJ1-1; D ambiguous. The germline V and J ends were trimmed by 5 bases and 0 bases, with 4 bases remaining between them. The CDR3 has 12 residues. Germline V lookup: CDR1 KGHSH, CDR2 LQKENI.

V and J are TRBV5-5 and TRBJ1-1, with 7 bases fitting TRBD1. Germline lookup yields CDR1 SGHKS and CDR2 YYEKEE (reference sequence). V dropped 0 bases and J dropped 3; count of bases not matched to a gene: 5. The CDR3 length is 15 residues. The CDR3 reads CASSLATGRYTEAFF. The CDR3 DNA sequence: TGTGCCAGCAGCTTGGCGACAGGGAGATACACTGAAGCTTTCTTT.

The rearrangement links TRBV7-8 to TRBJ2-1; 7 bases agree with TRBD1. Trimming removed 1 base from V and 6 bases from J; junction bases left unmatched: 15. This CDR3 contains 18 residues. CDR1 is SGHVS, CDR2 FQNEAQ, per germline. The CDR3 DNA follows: TGTGCCAGCAGCTTAGTCGGGGACAGCCCCGGCTTGGGCAATGAGCAGTTCTTC. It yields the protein CASSLVGDSPGLGNEQFF. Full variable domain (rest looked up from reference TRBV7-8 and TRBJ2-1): GAGVSQSPRYKVAKRGQDVALRCDPISGHVSLFWYQQALGQGPEFLTYFQNEAQLDKSGLPSDRFFAERPEGSVSTLKIQRTQQEDSAVYLCASSLVGDSPGLGNEQFFGPGTRLTVL.

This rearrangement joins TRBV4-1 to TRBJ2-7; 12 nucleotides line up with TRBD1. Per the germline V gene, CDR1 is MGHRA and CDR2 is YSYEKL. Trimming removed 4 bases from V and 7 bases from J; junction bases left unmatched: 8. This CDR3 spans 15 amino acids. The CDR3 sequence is CASSLPGQGAGEQYF. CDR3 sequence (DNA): TGCGCCAGCAGCCTTCCGGGACAGGGGGCGGGTGAGCAGTACTTC.

CDR3 coding DNA: TGTGCCAGTAGCAGGGGCGGACTAGAGGGCAACATTCAGTACTTC. Protein product: CASSRGGLEGNIQYF. This sequence joins TRBV19 and TRBJ2-4; tentatively, D is TRBD2 (7 bases). The length of the CDR3 is 15 residues. The germline gives CDR1 LNHDA, CDR2 SQIVND (reference sequence). Trimming took off 6 bases at V and 7 bases at J, with 19 bases between the two ends.

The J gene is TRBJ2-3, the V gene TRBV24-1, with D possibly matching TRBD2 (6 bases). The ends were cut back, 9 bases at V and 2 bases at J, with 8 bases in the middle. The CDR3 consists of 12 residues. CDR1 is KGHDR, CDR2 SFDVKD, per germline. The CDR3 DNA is TGTGCCACCGGAGGGATCACAGATACGCAGTATTTT. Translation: CATGGITDTQYF.

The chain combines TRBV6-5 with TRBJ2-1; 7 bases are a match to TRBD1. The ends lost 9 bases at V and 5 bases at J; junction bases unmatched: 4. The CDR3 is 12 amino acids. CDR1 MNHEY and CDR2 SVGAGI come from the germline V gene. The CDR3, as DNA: TGTGCCAGTAGCAGGGGGAACAATGAGCAGTTCTTC. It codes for CASSRGNNEQFF.

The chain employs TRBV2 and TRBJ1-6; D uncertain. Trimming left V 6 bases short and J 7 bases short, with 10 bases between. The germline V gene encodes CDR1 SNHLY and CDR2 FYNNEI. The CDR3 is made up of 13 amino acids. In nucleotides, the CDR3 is TGTGCCAGCAGATACAGAGGGAATTCACCCCTCCACTTT. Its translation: CASRYRGNSPLHF.

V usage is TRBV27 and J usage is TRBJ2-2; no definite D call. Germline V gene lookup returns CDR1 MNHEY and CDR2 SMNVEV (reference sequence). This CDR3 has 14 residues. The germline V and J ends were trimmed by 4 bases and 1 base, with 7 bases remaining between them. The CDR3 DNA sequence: TGTGCCAGCAGTTCCAGAATGAACACCGGGGAGCTGTTTTTT. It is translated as CASSSRMNTGELFF.

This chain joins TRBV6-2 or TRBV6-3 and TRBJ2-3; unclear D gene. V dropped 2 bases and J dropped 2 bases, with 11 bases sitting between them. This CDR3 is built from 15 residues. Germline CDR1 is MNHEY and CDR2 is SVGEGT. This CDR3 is CASSYRGGVTDTQYF. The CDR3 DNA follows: TGTGCCAGCAGTTACAGAGGTGGGGTCACAGATACGCAGTATTTT.

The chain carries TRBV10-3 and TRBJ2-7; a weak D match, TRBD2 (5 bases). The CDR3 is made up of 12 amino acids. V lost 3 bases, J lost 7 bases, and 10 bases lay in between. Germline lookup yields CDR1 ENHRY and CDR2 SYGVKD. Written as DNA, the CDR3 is TGTGCCATCAGTGATGAGGGCGGGGAGCAGTACTTC. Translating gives CAISDEGGEQYF.

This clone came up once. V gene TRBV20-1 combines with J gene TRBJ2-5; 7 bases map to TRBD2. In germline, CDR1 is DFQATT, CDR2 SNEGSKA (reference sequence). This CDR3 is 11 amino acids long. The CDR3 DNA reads TGCAGCGGGAGGCATGGGGAGACCCAGTACTTC. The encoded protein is CSGRHGETQYF.

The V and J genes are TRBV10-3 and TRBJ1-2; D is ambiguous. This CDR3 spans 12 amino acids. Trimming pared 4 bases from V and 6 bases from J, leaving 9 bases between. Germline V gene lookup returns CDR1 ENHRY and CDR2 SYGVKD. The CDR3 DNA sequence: TGTGCCATCAGTGTCCAGGCGCATGGCTACACCTTC. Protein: CAISVQAHGYTF.

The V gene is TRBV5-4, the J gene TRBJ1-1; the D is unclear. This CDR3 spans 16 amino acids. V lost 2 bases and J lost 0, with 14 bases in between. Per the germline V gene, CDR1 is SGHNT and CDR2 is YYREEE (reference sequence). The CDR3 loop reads CASSLDTSLMNTEAFF. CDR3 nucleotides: TGTGCCAGCAGCTTAGACACTTCTCTAATGAACACTGAAGCTTTCTTT.

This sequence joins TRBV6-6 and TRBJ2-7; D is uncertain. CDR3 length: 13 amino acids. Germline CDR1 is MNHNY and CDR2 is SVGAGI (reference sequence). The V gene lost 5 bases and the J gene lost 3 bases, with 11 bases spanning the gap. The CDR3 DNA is TGTGCCAGCAGTCCCCAGACATTCTACGAGCAGTACTTC. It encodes CASSPQTFYEQYF.